This T cell receptor beta chain stems from a study of T-cell memory formation after mild COVID-19. Study-level findings and limits: Of the contracting clones, CD4+ ones lay mainly in CM and EM, and CD8+ ones in EMRA. Clones that got smaller from day 15 to 85 had even CD4/CD8, while clones growing later tipped toward CD4+. Memory from before infection featured some responding clones, which suggests cross-reactive memory joined.

Constant-segment primers served in 5'RACE that generated TCR alpha and TCR beta cDNA libraries bearing sample barcodes and UMIs. TCRdb recomputed calls from the 5' RACE reads with MiXCR, one row per CDR3 protein. The table records tens of thousands of distinct CDR3 sequences, about 13% of them present only once. A note on this clonotype: Its specificity is unknown.

V gave up 0 bases and J gave up 3 bases, with 10 bases separating them. Germline CDR1 is ENHRY and CDR2 is SYGVKD. This CDR3 is 15 amino acids long. The J gene is TRBJ2-3, the V gene TRBV10-3; D ambiguous. This TCR came from an adult woman who had mild COVID-19 (a few samples of this study predate the infection). Cell type and time point are not known. The sequenced material came from PBMCs or a T cell subset sorted from them (not recorded which). The CDR3 loop reads CAISESQADTDTQYF. As DNA, the CDR3 is TGTGCCATCAGTGAGTCCCAGGCGGATACAGATACGCAGTATTTT.